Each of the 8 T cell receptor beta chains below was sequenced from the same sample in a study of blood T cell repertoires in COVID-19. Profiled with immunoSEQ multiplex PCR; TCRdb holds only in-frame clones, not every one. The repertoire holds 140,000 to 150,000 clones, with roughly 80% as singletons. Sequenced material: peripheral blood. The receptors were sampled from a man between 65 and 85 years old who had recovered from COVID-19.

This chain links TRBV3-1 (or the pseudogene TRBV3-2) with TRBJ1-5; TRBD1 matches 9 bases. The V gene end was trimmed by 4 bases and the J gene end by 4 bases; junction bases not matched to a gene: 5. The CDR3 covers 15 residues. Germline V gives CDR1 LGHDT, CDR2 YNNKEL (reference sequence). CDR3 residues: CASSPRTGENQPQHF. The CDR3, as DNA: TGTGCCAGCAGCCCAAGGACAGGGGAAAATCAGCCCCAGCATTTT.

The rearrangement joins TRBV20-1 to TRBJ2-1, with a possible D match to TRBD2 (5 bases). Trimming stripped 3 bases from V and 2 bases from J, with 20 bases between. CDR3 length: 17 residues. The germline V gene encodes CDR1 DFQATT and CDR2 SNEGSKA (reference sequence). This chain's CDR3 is CSASSYSDQPAYNEQFF. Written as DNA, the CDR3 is TGCAGTGCTAGTAGTTATAGCGACCAGCCTGCCTACAATGAGCAGTTCTTC.

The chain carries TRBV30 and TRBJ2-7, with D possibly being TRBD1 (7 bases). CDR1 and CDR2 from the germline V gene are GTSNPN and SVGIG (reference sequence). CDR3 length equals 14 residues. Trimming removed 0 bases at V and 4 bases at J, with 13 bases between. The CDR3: CAWSVGGGLYEQYF. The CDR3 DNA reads TGTGCCTGGAGTGTCGGAGGGGGCTTATACGAGCAGTACTTC.

The CDR3 is CASSFLKLAGIQETQYF. The CDR3 region has the DNA TGTGCCAGCAGCTTCCTAAAACTAGCGGGTATCCAAGAGACCCAGTACTTC. This rearrangement joins TRBV7-2 to TRBJ2-5; 9 nucleotides line up with TRBD2. This CDR3 has 17 amino acids. CDR1 is SGHTA, CDR2 FQGNSA, per germline. Unmatched junction bases numbered 9, after V lost 3 bases and J lost 1 base. The full variable domain, in which reference TRBV7-2 and TRBJ2-5 provide the parts outside the CDR3, is GAGVSQSPSNKVTEKGKDVELRCDPISGHTALYWYRQSLGQGLEFLIYFQGNSAPDKSGLPSDRFSAERTGGSVSTLTIQRTQQEDSAVYLCASSFLKLAGIQETQYFGPGTRLLVL.

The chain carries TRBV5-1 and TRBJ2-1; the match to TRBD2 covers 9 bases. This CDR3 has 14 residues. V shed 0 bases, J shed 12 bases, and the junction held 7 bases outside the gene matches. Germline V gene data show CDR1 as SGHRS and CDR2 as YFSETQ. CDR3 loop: CASSLVDEREAQFF. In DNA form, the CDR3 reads TGCGCCAGCAGCTTGGTGGATGAGCGGGAGGCGCAGTTCTTC.

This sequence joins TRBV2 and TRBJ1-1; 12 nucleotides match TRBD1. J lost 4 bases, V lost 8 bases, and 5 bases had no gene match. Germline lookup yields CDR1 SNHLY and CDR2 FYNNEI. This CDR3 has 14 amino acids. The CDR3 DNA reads TGTGCCAGCGTGGGACAGGGGGCGTCCACTGAAGCTTTCTTT. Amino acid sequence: CASVGQGASTEAFF.

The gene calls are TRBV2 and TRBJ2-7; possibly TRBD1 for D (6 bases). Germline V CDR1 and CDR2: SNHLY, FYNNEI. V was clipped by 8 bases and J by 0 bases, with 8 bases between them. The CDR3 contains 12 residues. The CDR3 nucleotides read TGTGCCAGCCGACAGGACTCCTACGAGCAGTACTTC. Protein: CASRQDSYEQYF.

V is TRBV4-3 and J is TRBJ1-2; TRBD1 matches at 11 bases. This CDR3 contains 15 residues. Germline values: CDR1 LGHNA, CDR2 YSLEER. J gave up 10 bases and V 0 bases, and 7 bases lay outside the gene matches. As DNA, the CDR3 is TGCGCCAGCAGCCAAGATTTTGGGACAGGGGGTTTCTACACCTTC. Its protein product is CASSQDFGTGGFYTF.